This T cell receptor (beta chain) was identified during a study of CD8 T cells in Susac syndrome. For the study at large: Patients with Susac syndrome were therapy-naive, on corticosteroids, or on intravenous immunoglobulin alone at blood draw.

A remark on this clonotype: Its antigen remains unknown.

After extraction with the RNeasy kit, roughly 0.5 to 1 ug of the RNA was reverse transcribed using random hexamers. The method of amplification for TCR beta CDR3 was immunoSEQ multiplex PCR, covering 54 Vbeta and 13 Jbeta. TCRdb analysed the immunoSEQ multiplex PCR reads with MiXCR anew, one entry per CDR3 protein. The table lists some 180,000 distinct CDR3 sequences, just under 95% of them singletons. The authors negatively isolated CD8+ and CD4+ T cells and FACS-enriched TEMRA cells. Germline V lookup: CDR1 SGHRS, CDR2 YFSETQ. The CDR3 has 13 amino acids. The V end lost 3 bases, the J end lost 5 bases, and 11 bases lay between the germline ends. General study findings and limits: Within Susac syndrome CD4+ T cell repertoires, clonal expansion was not evident.

Sequenced: CD4+ T cells from PBMCs. The TCR was taken from a human donor with Susac syndrome. The V gene is TRBV5-1, the J gene TRBJ1-2; possible D gene TRBD1, 6 bases. The DNA for the CDR3 is TGCGCCAGCAGCTCGAGCCAGGGGTATGGCTACACCTTC. This gives the protein CASSSSQGYGYTF.